A selection of T cell receptor beta chains follows, all from one sample in a study of T cells in Graves' hyperthyroidism and ophthalmopathy. One entry per CDR3 protein results from TCRdb running MiXCR on the multiplex PCR reads. Counted here are about 720,000 distinct CDR3 sequences, around a sixth occurring once; the ten biggest clones make up approximately 15%. The sequenced sample was blood. The source of these receptors is a woman aged 45-65 years with Graves' hyperthyroidism that later progressed to Graves' ophthalmopathy. Each CDR3 is given with its conserved first and last residue. Fields, in order: J gene, clone size, V gene, D gene, CDR3 DNA, CDR3 protein. D genes are given only for firm matches. Expanded clones are given a class, and other clones once, few, many or no size at all.

>TRBJ1-1|few|TRBV24-1|NA
TGTGCCACCAGTGACCCCGGGGCTTCCACTGAAGCTTTCTTT
CATSDPGASTEAFF
>TRBJ2-3|NA|TRBV5-1|NA
TGCGCCAGCAGCTTGGATGGGGGCGCGGGGGCCCGCACAGATACGCAGTATTTT
CASSLDGGAGARTDTQYF
>TRBJ1-3|few|TRBV27|NA
TGTGCCAGCAGTTTATCGGGTGGGGCGAACTCTGGAAACACCATATATTTT
CASSLSGGANSGNTIYF
>TRBJ1-5|many|TRBV6-2/TRBV6-3|TRBD1
TGTGCCAGCACCTTCGACAGGGAATATGGCAATCAGCCCCAGCATTTT
CASTFDREYGNQPQHF
>TRBJ2-2|few|TRBV12-5|NA
TGTGCTAGTGGTTCTCCCAGGGGCGCGAACACCGGGGAGCTGTTTTTT
CASGSPRGANTGELFF
>TRBJ1-1|many|TRBV5-1|NA
TGCGCCAGCAGCCAAACCGGGACGACCACTGAAGCTTTCTTT
CASSQTGTTTEAFF
>TRBJ2-1|few|TRBV6-1|NA
TGTGCCAGCAGGATCGTGGTGTCGGTACCTAATGAGCAGTTCTTC
CASRIVVSVPNEQFF
>TRBJ1-5|few|TRBV2|NA
TGTGCCAGCAGTGCTGTTAGGGGTAATCAGCCCCAGCATTTT
CASSAVRGNQPQHF
>TRBJ2-1|NA|TRBV2|TRBD2
TGTGCCAGCAGTGAAATGGTTAGCGGGGGGTCCTACAATGAGCAGTTCTTC
CASSEMVSGGSYNEQFF
>TRBJ1-2|few|TRBV9|TRBD1
TGTGCCAGCAGCCCGGACAGGGTCCATGGCTACACCTTC
CASSPDRVHGYTF
>TRBJ2-1|NA|TRBV29-1|TRBD2
TGCAGCGTTGTCGCGGGGGGGCGCCGGAATGAGCAGTTCTTC
CSVVAGGRRNEQFF
>TRBJ2-4|NA|TRBV7-9|NA
TGTGCCAGCAGCCTCTTAGGGCCCAAAAACATTCAGTACTTC
CASSLLGPKNIQYF
>TRBJ2-7|NA|TRBV2|NA
TGTGCCAGCAGTCGGAAACTAGCCCACGAGCAGTACTTC
CASSRKLAHEQYF
>TRBJ1-2|NA|TRBV7-9|NA
TGTGCCAGCAGCTTAGCATCAGGGAACTATGGCTACACCTTC
CASSLASGNYGYTF
>TRBJ1-1|many|TRBV27|NA
TGTGCCAGCATCCGTTGGGGGTTGAACACTGAAGCTTTCTTT
CASIRWGLNTEAFF
>TRBJ2-7|NA|TRBV9|NA
TGTGCCAGCAGCATCGGGGCAGGGGGGATTGAAGAGCAGTACTTC
CASSIGAGGIEEQYF
>TRBJ2-1|NA|TRBV4-1|NA
TGCGCCAGCAGCCAAGGCTTACTAGTTAATGAGCAGTTCTTC
CASSQGLLVNEQFF
>TRBJ1-1|many|TRBV7-3|NA
TGTGCCAGCAGCTTAATGGGTTACACTGAAGCTTTCTTT
CASSLMGYTEAFF
>TRBJ2-5|many|TRBV27|NA
TGTGCCAGCAGCCGGACCTGGACGGAGACCCAGTACTTC
CASSRTWTETQYF
>TRBJ1-2|NA|TRBV6-2/TRBV6-3|NA
TGTGCCAGCAGTGCCCAGAGACTAACTAACTATGGCTACACCTTC
CASSAQRLTNYGYTF
>TRBJ2-3|NA|TRBV3-1|TRBD1
TGTGCCAGCAGCCAAGATATTACAGGGGACACAGATACGCAGTATTTT
CASSQDITGDTDTQYF
>TRBJ1-1|NA|TRBV7-9|TRBD1
TGTGCCACCACCCTAGGGGGCTTGAACACTGAAGCTTTCTTT
CATTLGGLNTEAFF
>TRBJ1-4|few|TRBV6-1|NA
TGTGCCAGCAGTATGGGCGAAAAACTGTTTTTT
CASSMGEKLFF
>TRBJ2-3|many|TRBV7-3|NA
TGTGCCAGCAGCTCCGAAGGGATCTCCACAGATACGCAGTATTTT
CASSSEGISTDTQYF
>TRBJ1-1|NA|TRBV6-1|NA
TGTGCCAGCTATGCAGGGATGAACACTGAAGCTTTCTTT
CASYAGMNTEAFF
>TRBJ2-2|many|TRBV20-1|TRBD2
TGCAGTGCTAGAGAGCCGGGGACTATTAACACCGGGGAGCTGTTTTTT
CSAREPGTINTGELFF
>TRBJ2-7|NA|TRBV6-1|TRBD2
TGTGCCAGCCGGCTAGCGGGGGGTTTTAACTACGAGCAGTACTTC
CASRLAGGFNYEQYF
>TRBJ1-5|many|TRBV20-1|NA
TGCAGTGCTAGAGATACCCCTCGGGGTGTGAGCAATCAGCCCCAGCATTTT
CSARDTPRGVSNQPQHF
>TRBJ2-5|many|TRBV11-2|NA
TGTGCCAGCAGCTCACAGGGAGAGACCCAGTACTTC
CASSSQGETQYF
>TRBJ2-3|many|TRBV11-2|TRBD2
TGTGCCAGCAGCTGGGGACTAGCGGCTCGCACAGATACGCAGTATTTT
CASSWGLAARTDTQYF
>TRBJ1-1|many|TRBV6-1|TRBD1
TGTGCCAGCAGACCGACAGGGGTCACTGAAGCTTTCTTT
CASRPTGVTEAFF
>TRBJ1-3|few|TRBV6-5|NA
TGTGCCAGCAGTTACTCGGGGCTGGGCTCTGGAAACACCATATATTTT
CASSYSGLGSGNTIYF
>TRBJ2-3|many|TRBV2|TRBD2
TGTGCCAGCAGTTTTAGCGGGGGGGCCTCCACAGATACGCAGTATTTT
CASSFSGGASTDTQYF
>TRBJ1-2|few|TRBV5-6|TRBD1
TGTGCCAGCAGCTGGGTCCCGGGACAGCTAAACTATGGCTACACCTTC
CASSWVPGQLNYGYTF
>TRBJ1-2|NA|TRBV2|NA
TGTGCCAGCAGAGAGGGCCTTGCGTATGGCTACACCTTC
CASREGLAYGYTF
>TRBJ1-1|many|TRBV27|NA
TGTGCCAGCGGGCTCCTCGGGAGTGGCACTGAAGCTTTCTTT
CASGLLGSGTEAFF
>TRBJ1-6|few|TRBV20-1|NA
TGCAGTGCTAGAGAACCCAATTCACCCCTCCACTTT
CSAREPNSPLHF
>TRBJ1-4|few|TRBV6-1|NA
TGTGCCAGCACCGGGGTTTCAACTAATGAAAAACTGTTTTTT
CASTGVSTNEKLFF
>TRBJ2-1|NA|TRBV27|NA
TGTGCCAGCAGTTCTAGTACTGGCGGTGCCATCTACAATGAGCAGTTCTTC
CASSSSTGGAIYNEQFF
>TRBJ1-5|NA|TRBV29-1|NA
TGCAGCGACGGACCCGTACAGGGTCGGAGGCTGATTGTGAATCAGCCCCAGCATTTT
CSDGPVQGRRLIVNQPQHF
>TRBJ2-3|many|TRBV27|NA
TGTGCCAGCAGTTTAGAGGAGGGCACAGATACGCAGTATTTT
CASSLEEGTDTQYF
>TRBJ1-1|many|TRBV3-1|NA
TGTGCCAGCAGCCAGCTGGACAGGAACACTGAAGCTTTCTTT
CASSQLDRNTEAFF